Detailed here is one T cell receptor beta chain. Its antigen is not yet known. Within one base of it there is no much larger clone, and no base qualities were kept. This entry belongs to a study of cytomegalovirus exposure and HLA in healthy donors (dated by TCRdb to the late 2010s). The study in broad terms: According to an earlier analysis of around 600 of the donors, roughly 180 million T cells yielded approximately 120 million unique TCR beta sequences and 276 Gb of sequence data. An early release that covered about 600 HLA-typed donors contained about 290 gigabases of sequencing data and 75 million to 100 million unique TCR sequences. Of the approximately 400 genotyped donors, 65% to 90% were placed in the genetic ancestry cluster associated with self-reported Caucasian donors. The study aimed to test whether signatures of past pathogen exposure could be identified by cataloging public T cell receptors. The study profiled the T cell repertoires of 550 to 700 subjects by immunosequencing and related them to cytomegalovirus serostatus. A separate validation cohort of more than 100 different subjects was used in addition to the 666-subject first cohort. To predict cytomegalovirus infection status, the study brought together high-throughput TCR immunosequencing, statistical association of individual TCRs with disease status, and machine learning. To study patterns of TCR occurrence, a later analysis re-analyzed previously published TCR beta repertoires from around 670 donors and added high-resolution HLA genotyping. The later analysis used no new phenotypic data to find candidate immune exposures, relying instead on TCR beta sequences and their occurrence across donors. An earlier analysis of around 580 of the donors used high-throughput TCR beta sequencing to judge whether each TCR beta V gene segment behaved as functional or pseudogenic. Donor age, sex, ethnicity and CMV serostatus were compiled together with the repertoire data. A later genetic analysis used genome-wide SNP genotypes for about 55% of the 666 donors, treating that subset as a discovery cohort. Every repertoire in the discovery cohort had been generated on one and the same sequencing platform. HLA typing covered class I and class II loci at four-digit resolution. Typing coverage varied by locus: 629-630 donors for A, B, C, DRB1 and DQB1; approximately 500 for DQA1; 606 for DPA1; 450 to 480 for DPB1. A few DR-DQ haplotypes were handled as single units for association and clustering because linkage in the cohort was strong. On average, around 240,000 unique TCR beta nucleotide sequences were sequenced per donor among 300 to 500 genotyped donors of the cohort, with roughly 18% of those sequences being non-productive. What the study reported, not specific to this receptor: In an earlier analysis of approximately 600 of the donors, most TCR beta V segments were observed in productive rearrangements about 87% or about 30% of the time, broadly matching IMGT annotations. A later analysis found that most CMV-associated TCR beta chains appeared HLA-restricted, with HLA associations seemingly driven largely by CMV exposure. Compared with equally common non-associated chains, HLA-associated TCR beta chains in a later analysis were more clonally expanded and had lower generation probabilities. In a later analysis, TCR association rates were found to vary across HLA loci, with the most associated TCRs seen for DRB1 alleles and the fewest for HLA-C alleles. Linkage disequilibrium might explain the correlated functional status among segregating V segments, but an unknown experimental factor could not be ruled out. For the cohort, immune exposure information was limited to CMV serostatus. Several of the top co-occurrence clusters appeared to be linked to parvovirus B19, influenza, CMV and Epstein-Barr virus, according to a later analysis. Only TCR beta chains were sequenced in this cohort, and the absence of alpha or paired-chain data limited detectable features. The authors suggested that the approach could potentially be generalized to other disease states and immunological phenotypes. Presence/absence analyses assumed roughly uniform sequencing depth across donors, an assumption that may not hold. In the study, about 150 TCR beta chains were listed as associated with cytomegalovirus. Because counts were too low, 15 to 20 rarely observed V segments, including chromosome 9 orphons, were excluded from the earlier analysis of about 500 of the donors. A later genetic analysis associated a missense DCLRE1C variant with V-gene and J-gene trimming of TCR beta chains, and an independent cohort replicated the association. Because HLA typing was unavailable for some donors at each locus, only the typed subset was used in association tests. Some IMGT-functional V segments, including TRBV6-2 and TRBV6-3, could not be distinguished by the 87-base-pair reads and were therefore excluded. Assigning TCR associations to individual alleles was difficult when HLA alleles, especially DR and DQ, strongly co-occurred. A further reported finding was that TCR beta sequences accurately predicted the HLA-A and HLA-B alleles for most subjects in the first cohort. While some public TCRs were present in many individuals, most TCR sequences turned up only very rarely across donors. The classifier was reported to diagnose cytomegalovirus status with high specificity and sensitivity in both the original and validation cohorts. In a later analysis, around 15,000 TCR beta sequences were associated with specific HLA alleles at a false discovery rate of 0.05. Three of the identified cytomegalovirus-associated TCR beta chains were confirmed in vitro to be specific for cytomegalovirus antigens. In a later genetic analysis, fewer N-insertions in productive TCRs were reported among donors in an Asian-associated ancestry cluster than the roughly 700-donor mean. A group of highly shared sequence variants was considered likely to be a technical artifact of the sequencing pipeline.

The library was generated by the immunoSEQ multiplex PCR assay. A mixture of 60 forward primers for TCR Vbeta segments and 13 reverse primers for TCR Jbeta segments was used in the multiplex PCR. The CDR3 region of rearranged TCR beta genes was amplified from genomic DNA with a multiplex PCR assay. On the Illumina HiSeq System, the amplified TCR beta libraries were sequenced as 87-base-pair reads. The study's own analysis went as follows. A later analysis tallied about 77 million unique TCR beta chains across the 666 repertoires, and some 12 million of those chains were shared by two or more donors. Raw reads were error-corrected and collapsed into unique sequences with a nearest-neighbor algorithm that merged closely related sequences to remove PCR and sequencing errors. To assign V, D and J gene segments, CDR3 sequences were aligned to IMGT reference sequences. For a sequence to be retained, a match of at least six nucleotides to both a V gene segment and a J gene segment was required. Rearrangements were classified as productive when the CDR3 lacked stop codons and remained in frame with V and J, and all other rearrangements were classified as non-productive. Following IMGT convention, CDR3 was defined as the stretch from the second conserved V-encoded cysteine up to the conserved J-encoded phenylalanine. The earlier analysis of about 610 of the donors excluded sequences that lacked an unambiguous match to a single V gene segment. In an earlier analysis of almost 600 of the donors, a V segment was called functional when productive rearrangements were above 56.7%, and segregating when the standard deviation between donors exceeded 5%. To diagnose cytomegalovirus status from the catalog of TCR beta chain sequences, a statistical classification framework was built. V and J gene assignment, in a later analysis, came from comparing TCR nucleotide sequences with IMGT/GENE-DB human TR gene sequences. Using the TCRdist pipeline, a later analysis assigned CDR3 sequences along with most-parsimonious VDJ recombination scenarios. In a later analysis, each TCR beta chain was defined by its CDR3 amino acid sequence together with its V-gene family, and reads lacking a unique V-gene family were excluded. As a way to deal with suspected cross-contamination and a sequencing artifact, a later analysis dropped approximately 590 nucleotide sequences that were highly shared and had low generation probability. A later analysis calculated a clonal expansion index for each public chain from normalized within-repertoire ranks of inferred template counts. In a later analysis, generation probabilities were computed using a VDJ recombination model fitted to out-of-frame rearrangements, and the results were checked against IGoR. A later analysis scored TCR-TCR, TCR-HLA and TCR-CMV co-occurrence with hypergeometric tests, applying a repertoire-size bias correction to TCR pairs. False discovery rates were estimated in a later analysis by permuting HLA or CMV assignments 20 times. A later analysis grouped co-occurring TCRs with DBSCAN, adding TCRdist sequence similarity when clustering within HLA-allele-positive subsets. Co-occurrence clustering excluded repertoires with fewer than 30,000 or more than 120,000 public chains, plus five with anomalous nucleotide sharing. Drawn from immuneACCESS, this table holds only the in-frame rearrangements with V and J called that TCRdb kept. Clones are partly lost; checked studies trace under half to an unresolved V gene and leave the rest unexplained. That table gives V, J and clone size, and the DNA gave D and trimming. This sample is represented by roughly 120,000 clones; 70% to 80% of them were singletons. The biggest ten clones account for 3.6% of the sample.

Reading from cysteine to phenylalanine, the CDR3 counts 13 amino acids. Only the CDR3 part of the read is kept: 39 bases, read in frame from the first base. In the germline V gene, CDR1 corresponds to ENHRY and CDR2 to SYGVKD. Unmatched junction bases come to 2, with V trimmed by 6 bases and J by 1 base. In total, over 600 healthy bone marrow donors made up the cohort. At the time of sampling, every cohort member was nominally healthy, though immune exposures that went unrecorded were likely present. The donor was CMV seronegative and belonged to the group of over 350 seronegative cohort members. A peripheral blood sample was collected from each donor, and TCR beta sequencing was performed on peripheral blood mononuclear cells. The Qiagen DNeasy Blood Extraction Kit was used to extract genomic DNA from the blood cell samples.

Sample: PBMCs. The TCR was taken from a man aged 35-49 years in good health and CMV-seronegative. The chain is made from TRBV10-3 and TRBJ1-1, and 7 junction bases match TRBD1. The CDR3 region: CAIRGTENTEAFF. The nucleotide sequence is TGTGCCATCAGAGGGACAGAGAACACTGAAGCTTTCTTT.